This T cell receptor beta chain was recovered during a study of shared clonotypes between healthy human individuals. Study-wide results and caveats: Rarefaction demonstrated incomplete sorted-subset sequencing despite large depth.

Genomic DNA (from each subset) was split evenly across several immunoSEQ plates. The data were produced by immunoSEQ multiplex PCR, yet TCRdb's version contains in-frame clones alone and is incomplete. The profile shows some 2.3 million clones, approximately 95% of them singletons. With respect to this clone: No antigen is known for it.

The CDR3 runs to 15 residues. The ends lost 4 bases at V and 6 bases at J; junction bases unmatched: 12. CDR1 is MNHNS, CDR2 SASEGT, per germline. Donors were healthy HIV-negative adults without recent acute infections or vaccinations. Subsets obtained from CD4+ cells comprised CD45RA+ naive and CD45RA-negative memory cells. Material for sequencing was naive CD4+ T cells from PBMCs. Subset here: CD45RA+ positively selected. This receptor was identified in a man younger than 30 in good health. Some clones in this sample may be carry-over from other donors' samples. The chain uses TRBV6-1 and TRBJ2-7, with 7 bases lining up with TRBD2. The CDR3 loop is CASSVLGRVAGEQYF. CDR3 nucleotides: TGTGCCAGCAGTGTTTTGGGCAGGGTAGCGGGCGAGCAGTACTTC.